This is a list of T cell receptor beta chains from one sample in a study of PD-L1 blockade in urothelial cancer. Assay: immunoSEQ multiplex PCR; the TCRdb copy retains only in-frame clones and omits some. The repertoire includes around 110,000 clones, 80% to 90% of them detected once, and around 1.7% sits in the top ten. This sample comprised PBMCs, obtained around atezolizumab (anti-PD-L1) treatment. The receptors come from a man between 60 and 70 years old with urothelial cancer. Both conserved end residues are part of each CDR3. Fields, in order: clone size, V gene, J gene, D gene, CDR3 protein, CDR3 DNA. A D gene is named only where the DNA matches it firmly. The size of a clone is reported for some rows only, either as once, few or many, or as a class for expanded clones.

>-|TRBV30|TRBJ2-3|TRBD2
CAWATSGNTDTQYF
TGTGCCTGGGCGACTAGCGGCAACACAGATACGCAGTATTTT
>-|TRBV30|TRBJ2-7|TRBD2
CAWSVTSGKYF
TGTGCCTGGAGTGTAACCAGCGGGAAGTACTTC
>-|TRBV7-6|TRBJ2-7|-
CASSSVSHEQYF
TGTGCCAGCAGCTCCGTATCTCACGAGCAGTACTTC
>-|TRBV19|TRBJ2-4|-
CASSNNRSPVAKNIQYF
TGTGCCAGTAGCAACAATCGAAGTCCCGTAGCCAAAAACATTCAGTACTTC
>-|TRBV7-9|TRBJ1-4|-
CASSPLGGGASKLFF
TGTGCCAGCAGCCCACTGGGGGGGGGCGCGTCAAAACTGTTTTTT
>few|TRBV30|TRBJ2-2|-
CAWSTRTLFTGELFF
TGTGCCTGGAGTACCAGGACTCTTTTCACCGGGGAGCTGTTTTTT
>once|TRBV5-1|TRBJ2-1|-
CASSPGYIANEQFF
TGCGCCAGCAGCCCAGGGTATATTGCGAATGAGCAGTTCTTC
>-|TRBV7-7|TRBJ2-3|TRBD1
CASSPGQGPDTQYF
TGTGCTAGCAGCCCCGGACAGGGACCAGATACGCAGTATTTT
>-|TRBV6-1|TRBJ2-7|TRBD1
CASSGTGPYEQYF
TGTGCCAGCAGTGGGACAGGGCCCTACGAGCAGTACTTC
>-|TRBV5-1|TRBJ2-7|-
CASSLADRSSYEQYF
TGCGCCAGCAGCTTGGCGGACAGAAGCTCCTACGAGCAGTACTTC
>-|TRBV5-1|TRBJ1-1|-
CASSLVIGASTEAFF
TGCGCCAGCAGCTTGGTGATCGGAGCAAGCACTGAAGCTTTCTTT
>-|TRBV5-1|TRBJ2-3|-
CASSQYWTTDTQYF
TGCGCCAGCAGCCAGTATTGGACAACAGATACGCAGTATTTT
>-|TRBV18|TRBJ2-7|TRBD2
CASSPTSGLAGTGEQYF
TGTGCCAGCTCACCTACTAGCGGACTAGCGGGTACTGGAGAGCAGTACTTC
>-|TRBV7-3|TRBJ2-3|-
CASSLNGRGASQYF
TGTGCCAGCAGCTTAAATGGACGGGGGGCGTCCCAGTATTTT
>-|TRBV18|TRBJ2-7|TRBD1
CASSPPRTGGYEQYF
TGTGCCAGCTCACCACCAAGGACAGGGGGGTACGAGCAGTACTTC
>-|TRBV13|TRBJ2-5|TRBD2
CASSPGTSGIHETQYF
TGTGCCAGCAGCCCTGGGACTAGCGGGATCCACGAGACCCAGTACTTC
>-|TRBV19|TRBJ1-2|TRBD1
CASSKGQGGNYGYTF
TGTGCCAGTAGTAAAGGACAGGGGGGAAACTATGGCTACACCTTC
>-|TRBV27|TRBJ2-3|TRBD2
CASSVGPIPRGGTDTQYF
TGTGCCAGCAGTGTAGGCCCCATACCGCGGGGGGGGACAGATACGCAGTATTTT
>-|TRBV6-5|TRBJ2-3|-
CASSPNTGRDTQYF
TGTGCCAGCAGTCCCAACACAGGGAGAGATACGCAGTATTTT